This T cell receptor (beta chain) was documented in a study of post-analysis software for immune sequencing data. As for the study in general: Disease trajectories encompassed relapsing-remitting, secondary progressive and progressive-relapsing multiple sclerosis.

This clonotype was observed a handful of times. Its matching antigen is unknown. Study-level results: A significant reduction in normalized Chao1 diversity was observed in multiple sclerosis patients versus controls.

Unique molecular identifiers were carried by the TCR beta cDNA libraries. T cells numbering roughly 1 to 10 million yielded cDNA molecules that totaled approximately 500,000. TCRdb redid the calling of the PCR reads with MiXCR, one entry per CDR3 protein. Seen here are fewer than 850,000 distinct CDR3 sequences, 25% to 30% observed once, and the top ten hold roughly 0.53%. The source of this sequence is a girl aged 10-17 years with multiple sclerosis. The specimen was blood.

For the CDR3, the DNA is TGTGCCAGCAGTTTTCGGGGGCGCAGAGATGAGCAGTTCTTC. This translates into CASSFRGRRDEQFF. This chain joins TRBV12-3 or TRBV12-4 and TRBJ2-1, with D possibly called TRBD1 or TRBD2 (6 bases each). There are 14 residues in the CDR3. V was pared by 3 bases and J by 8 bases, with 14 bases between.